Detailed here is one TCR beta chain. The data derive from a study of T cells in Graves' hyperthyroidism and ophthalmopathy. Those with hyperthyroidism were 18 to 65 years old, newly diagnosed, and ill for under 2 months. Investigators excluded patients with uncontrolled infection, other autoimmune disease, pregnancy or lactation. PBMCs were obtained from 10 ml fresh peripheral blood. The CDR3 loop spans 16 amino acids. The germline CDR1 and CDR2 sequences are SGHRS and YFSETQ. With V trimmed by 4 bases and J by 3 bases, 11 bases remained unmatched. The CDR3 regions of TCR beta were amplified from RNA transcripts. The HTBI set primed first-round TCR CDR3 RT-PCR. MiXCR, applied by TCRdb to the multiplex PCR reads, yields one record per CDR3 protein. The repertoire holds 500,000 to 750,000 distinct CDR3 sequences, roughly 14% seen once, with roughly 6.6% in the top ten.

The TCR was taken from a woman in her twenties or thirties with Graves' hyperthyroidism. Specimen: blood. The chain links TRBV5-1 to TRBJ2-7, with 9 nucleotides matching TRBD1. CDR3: CASSEGRDRALYEQYF. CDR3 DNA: TGCGCCAGCAGCGAAGGCCGGGACAGGGCCCTCTACGAGCAGTACTTC.